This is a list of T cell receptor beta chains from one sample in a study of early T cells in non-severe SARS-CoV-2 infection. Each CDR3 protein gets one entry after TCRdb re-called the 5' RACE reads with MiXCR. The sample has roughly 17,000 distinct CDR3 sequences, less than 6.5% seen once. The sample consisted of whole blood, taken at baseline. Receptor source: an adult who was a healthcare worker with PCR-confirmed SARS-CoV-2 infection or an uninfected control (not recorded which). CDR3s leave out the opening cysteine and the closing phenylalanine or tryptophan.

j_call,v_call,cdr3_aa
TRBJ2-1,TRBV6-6,ASSYGGRLGSGNEQF
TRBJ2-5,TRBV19,ASSKTSGGGQTQY
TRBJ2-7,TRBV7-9,ASSLGVGYKDEQY
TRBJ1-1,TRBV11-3,ASSFDPNTEAF
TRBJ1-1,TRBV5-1,ASSLPGRRVVNTEAF
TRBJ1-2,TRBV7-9,ASGIPPYGYT
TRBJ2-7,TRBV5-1,ASSSVGEGEQY
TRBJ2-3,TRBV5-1,ASSFGQLTDTQY
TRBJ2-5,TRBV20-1,SARDLLQGRGETQY
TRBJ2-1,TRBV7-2,ASSSPSGVHNEQF
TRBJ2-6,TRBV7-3,ASSPQRAGANVLT
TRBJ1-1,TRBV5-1,ASSLVPGLGHTEAF
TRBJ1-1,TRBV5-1,ASSARDRGSSEAF
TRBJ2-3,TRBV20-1,SAPKDGASTDTQY
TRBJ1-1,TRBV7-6,ASSSFGGGGTEAF
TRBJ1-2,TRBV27,ASRTDSPVNYGYT
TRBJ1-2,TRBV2,ASSDLYGYT
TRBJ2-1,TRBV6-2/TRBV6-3,ASRLAGGHEQF
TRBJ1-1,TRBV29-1,SATGFSTEAF
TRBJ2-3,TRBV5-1,ASSKGLDADTQY
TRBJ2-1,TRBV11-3,ASSLSGGYNEQF
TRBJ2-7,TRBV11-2,ASSPGSTYEQY